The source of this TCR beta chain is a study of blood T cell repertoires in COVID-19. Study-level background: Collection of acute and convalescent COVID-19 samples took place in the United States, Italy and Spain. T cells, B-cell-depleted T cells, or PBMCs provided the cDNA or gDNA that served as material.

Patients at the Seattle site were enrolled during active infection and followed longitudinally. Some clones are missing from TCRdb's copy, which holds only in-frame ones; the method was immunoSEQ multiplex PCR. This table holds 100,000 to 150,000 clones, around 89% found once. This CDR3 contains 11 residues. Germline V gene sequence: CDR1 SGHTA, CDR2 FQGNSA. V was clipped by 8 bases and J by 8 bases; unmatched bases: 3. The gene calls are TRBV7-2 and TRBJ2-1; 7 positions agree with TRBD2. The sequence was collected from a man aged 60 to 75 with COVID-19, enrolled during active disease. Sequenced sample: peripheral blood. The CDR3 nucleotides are TGTGCCAGCGGGGCGGGGGATGAGCAGTTCTTC. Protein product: CASGAGDEQFF.